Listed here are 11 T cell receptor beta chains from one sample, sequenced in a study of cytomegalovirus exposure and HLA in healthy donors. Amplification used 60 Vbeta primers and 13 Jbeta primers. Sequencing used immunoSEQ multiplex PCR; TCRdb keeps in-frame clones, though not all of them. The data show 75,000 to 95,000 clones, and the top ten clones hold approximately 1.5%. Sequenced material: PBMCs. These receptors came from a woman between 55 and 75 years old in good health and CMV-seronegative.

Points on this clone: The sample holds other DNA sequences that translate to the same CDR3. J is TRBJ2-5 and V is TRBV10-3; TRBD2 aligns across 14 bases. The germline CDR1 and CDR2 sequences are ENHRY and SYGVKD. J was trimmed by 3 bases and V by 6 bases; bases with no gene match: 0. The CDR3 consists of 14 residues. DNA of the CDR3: TGTGCCATCAGGGGACTAGCGGGAGAAGAGACCCAGTACTTC. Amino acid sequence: CAIRGLAGEETQYF.

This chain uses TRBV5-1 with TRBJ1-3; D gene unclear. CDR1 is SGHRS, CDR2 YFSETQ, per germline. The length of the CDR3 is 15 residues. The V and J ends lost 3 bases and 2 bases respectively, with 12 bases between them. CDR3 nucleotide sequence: TGCGCCAGCAGCTCCGAGGGAAGGACTGGAAACACCATATATTTT. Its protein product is CASSSEGRTGNTIYF.

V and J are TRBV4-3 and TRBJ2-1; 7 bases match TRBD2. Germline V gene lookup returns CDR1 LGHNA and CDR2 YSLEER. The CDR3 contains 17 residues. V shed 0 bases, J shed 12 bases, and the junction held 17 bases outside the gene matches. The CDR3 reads CASSQDWRGGPERWQFF. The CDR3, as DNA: TGCGCCAGCAGCCAAGATTGGCGCGGGGGTCCCGAAAGATGGCAGTTCTTC.

CDR3 sequence (DNA): TGTGCCAGTAGTAGTCTAGTAACTTACGAGCAGTACTTC. The encoded protein is CASSSLVTYEQYF. The J gene is TRBJ2-7, the V gene TRBV19; D is unclear. The V gene's germline CDR1 is LNHDA and CDR2 SQIVND (reference sequence). V lost 4 bases, J lost 4 bases, and 11 bases lay in between. This CDR3 contains 13 residues.

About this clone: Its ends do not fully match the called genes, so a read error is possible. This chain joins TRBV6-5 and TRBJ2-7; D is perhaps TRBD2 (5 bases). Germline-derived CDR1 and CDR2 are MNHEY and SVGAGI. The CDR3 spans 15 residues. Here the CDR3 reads CASSPAGGRTLEQYF. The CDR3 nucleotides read TGTGCCAGCAGTCCCGCGGGTGGAAGAACTTTAGAGCAATACTTC.

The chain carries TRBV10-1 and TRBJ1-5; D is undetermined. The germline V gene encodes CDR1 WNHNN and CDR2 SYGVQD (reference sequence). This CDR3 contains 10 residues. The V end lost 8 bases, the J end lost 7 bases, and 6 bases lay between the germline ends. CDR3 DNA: TGCGCCAGCCCTTTCCAGCCCCAGCATTTT. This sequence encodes CASPFQPQHF.

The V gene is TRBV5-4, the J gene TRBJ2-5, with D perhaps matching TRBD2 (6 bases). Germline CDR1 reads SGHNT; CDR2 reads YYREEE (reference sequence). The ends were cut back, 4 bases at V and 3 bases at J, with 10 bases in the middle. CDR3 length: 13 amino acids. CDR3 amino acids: CASSRDFEETQYF. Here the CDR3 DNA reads TGTGCCAGCAGCCGGGACTTTGAAGAGACCCAGTACTTC.

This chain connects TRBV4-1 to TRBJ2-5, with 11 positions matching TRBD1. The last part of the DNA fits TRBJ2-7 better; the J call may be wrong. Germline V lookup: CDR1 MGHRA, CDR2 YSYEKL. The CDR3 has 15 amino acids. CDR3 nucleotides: TGCGCCAGCAGCCCCCGGGACAGGGGGAGGTACGAGCAGTACTTC. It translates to CASSPRDRGRYEQYF.

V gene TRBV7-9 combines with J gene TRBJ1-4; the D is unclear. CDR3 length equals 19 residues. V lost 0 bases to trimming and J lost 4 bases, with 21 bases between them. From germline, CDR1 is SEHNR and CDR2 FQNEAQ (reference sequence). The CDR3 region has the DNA TGTGCCAGCAGCTTAGCGACCGGGGAACTCACGTACATTAATGAAAAACTGTTTTTT. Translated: CASSLATGELTYINEKLFF.

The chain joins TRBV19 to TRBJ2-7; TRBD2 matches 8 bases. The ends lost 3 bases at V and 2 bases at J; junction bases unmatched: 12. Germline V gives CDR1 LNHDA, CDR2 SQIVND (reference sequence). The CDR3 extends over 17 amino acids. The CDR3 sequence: CASSISHSGTRTYEQYF. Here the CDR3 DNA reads TGTGCCAGTAGTATCTCACATTCAGGGACTAGGACCTACGAGCAGTACTTC.

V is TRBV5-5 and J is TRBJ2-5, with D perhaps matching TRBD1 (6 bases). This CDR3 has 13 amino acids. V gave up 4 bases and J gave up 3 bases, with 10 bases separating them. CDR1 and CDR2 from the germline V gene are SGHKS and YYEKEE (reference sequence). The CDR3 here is CASSTGQEETQYF. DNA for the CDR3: TGTGCCAGCAGCACGGGACAAGAAGAGACCCAGTACTTC. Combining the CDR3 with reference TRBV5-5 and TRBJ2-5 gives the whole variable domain DAGVTQSPTHLIKTRGQQVTLRCSPISGHKSVSWYQQVLGQGPQFIFQYYEKEERGRGNFPDRFSARQFPNYSSELNVNALLLGDSALYLCASSTGQEETQYFGPGTRLLVL.